These 25 T cell receptor beta chains were sequenced from one sample in a study of patients and donors after allogeneic stem cell transplantation. TCRdb used MiXCR to reprocess the RT-PCR reads, holding one entry per CDR3 protein. The table includes 190,000 or so distinct CDR3 sequences, about 40% detected once. The sequenced material came from blood, either unsorted or a sorted T cell fraction (not recorded which). Source of these receptors: a human donor who was either an allogeneic HSCT recipient or a stem cell or donor lymphocyte infusion donor (not recorded which). It is not recorded whose cells these are; they may come from a transplant donor.

This clonotype was seen only a few times. This chain connects TRBV6-5 to TRBJ2-3; 9 bases are a match to TRBD2. The ends lost 8 bases at V and 3 bases at J; junction bases unmatched: 9. Germline lookup yields CDR1 MNHEY and CDR2 SVGAGI. This CDR3 region has 15 residues. The CDR3 region is CASRVAGDGTDTQYF. The CDR3 bases are TGTGCCAGCCGGGTAGCGGGAGACGGTACAGATACGCAGTATTTT.

This clonotype was recorded a few times. The chain joins TRBV12-3 or TRBV12-4 to TRBJ1-5; maybe TRBD1 (5 bases). The V end was cut by 6 bases, the J end by 4 bases, with 10 bases between. There are 13 residues in the CDR3. The CDR3 nucleotides are TGTGCCAGCAGACTGACAGAAAATCAGCCCCAGCATTTT. Amino acids: CASRLTENQPQHF.

This clonotype appeared a few times. The chain couples TRBV12-3 or TRBV12-4 to TRBJ1-4; D not resolved. The CDR3 runs 13 residues. With 2 bases removed from V and 8 bases from J, the gap between germline ends came to 9 bases. CDR3 region: CASSLIPDEKLFF. CDR3 in DNA: TGTGCCAGCAGTTTAATACCGGACGAAAAACTGTTTTTT.

This chain uses TRBV27 with TRBJ2-7, with D possibly matching TRBD2 (6 bases). Trimming took 6 bases from V and 6 from J, leaving 24 bases between them. The germline CDR1 and CDR2 sequences are MNHEY and SMNVEV (reference sequence). The CDR3 totals 16 residues. CDR3 protein: CASSLTWVGGSLEQYF. The CDR3 DNA sequence: TGTGCCAGCAGCCTAACCTGGGTAGGAGGGAGTCTCGAGCAGTACTTC.

This clonotype was counted between two and nine times. The V and J genes are TRBV28 and TRBJ2-5; D is perhaps TRBD2 (7 bases). Germline CDR1 MDHEN, CDR2 SYDVKM. The CDR3 has 15 residues. V was trimmed by 5 bases and J by 2 bases, leaving 15 bases between them. CDR3 residues: CASSALRGAQETQYF. The CDR3 DNA follows: TGTGCCAGCAGTGCCCTTCGGGGGGCACAAGAGACCCAGTACTTC.

This clonotype was seen a few times. J is TRBJ1-1 and V is TRBV5-1, with D possibly being TRBD1 (5 bases). Trimming removed 1 base at V and 4 bases at J, with 11 bases between. Looked up from germline, CDR1 is SGHRS and CDR2 is YFSETQ. The CDR3 runs to 14 residues. CDR3 coding DNA: TGCGCCAGCAGCTTGTCAGGGTCTGGCACTGAAGCTTTCTTT. This codes for CASSLSGSGTEAFF.

This clonotype was seen at least ten times. This chain links TRBV5-1 with TRBJ1-6; 7 nucleotides agree with TRBD1. The CDR3 is 16 residues long. V shed 0 bases, J shed 9 bases, and the junction held 9 bases outside the gene matches. CDR1 is SGHRS, CDR2 YFSETQ, per germline. The CDR3: CASSLEAGGSGSPLHF. In nucleotides, the CDR3 is TGCGCCAGCAGCTTGGAGGCAGGGGGAAGTGGTTCACCCCTCCACTTT.

V usage is TRBV7-9 and J usage is TRBJ2-7; D remains unclear. V gave up 1 base and J gave up 4 bases, with 8 bases separating them. This CDR3 has 13 amino acids. Germline lookup yields CDR1 SEHNR and CDR2 FQNEAQ (reference sequence). For the CDR3, the DNA is TGTGCCAGCAGCTTAGGACATCCTTACGAGCAGTACTTC. Its protein product is CASSLGHPYEQYF. Based on the CDR3 plus reference TRBV7-9 and TRBJ2-7, the full variable domain is DTGVSQNPRHKITKRGQNVTFRCDPISEHNRLYWYRQTLGQGPEFLTYFQNEAQLEKSRLLSDRFSAERPKGSFSTLEIQRTEQGDSAMYLCASSLGHPYEQYFGPGTRLTVT.

The gene calls are TRBV4-1 and TRBJ1-5; weak D call: TRBD1 (5 bases). The CDR3 extends over 14 amino acids. Germline V gives CDR1 MGHRA, CDR2 YSYEKL. Trimming took 3 bases from V and 8 from J, leaving 14 bases between them. The CDR3 bases are TGCGCCAGCAGCCAGATGACTAGGGGTGAGCCCCAGCATTTT. It specifies CASSQMTRGEPQHF.

The chain employs TRBV19 and TRBJ1-1; TRBD1 aligns across 7 bases. This CDR3 has 14 residues. V dropped 6 bases and J dropped 2; count of bases not matched to a gene: 6. The germline V gene has CDR1 LNHDA and CDR2 SQIVND (reference sequence). CDR3 sequence: CASSDTGVNTEAFF. In DNA form, the CDR3 reads TGTGCCAGTAGCGATACAGGGGTCAACACTGAAGCTTTCTTT. Supplemented by reference TRBV19 and TRBJ1-1, the full variable domain reads DGGITQSPKYLFRKEGQNVTLSCEQNLNHDAMYWYRQDPGQGLRLIYYSQIVNDFQKGDIAEGYSVSREKKESFPLTVTSAQKNPTAFYLCASSDTGVNTEAFFGQGTRLTVV.

Only a few counts were recorded for this clonotype. This rearrangement joins TRBV7-8 to TRBJ2-1, with 7 bases that match TRBD1. This CDR3 has 14 amino acids. Germline CDR1 and CDR2: SGHVS and FQNEAQ. With V trimmed by 4 bases and J by 7 bases, 7 bases remained unmatched. The DNA for the CDR3 is TGTGCCAGCAGCTACGAGGGGGCCCAAAATGAGCAGTTCTTC. It is translated as CASSYEGAQNEQFF.

V and J are TRBV4-1 and TRBJ2-3; D may match TRBD1 or TRBD2 (5 bases each). The V end lost 1 base, the J end lost 4 bases, and 9 bases lay between the germline ends. Germline CDR1 reads MGHRA; CDR2 reads YSYEKL. The CDR3 spans 14 residues. The CDR3 sequence is CASSQAGLADTQYF. DNA of the CDR3: TGCGCCAGCAGCCAAGCGGGGCTAGCAGATACGCAGTATTTT.

The sample holds a few counts of this clonotype. The rearrangement uses TRBV7-9 and TRBJ1-1, with a possible D match to TRBD1 (5 bases). V lost 7 bases and J 0 bases, leaving 18 bases between the germline ends. CDR1 is SEHNR, CDR2 FQNEAQ, per germline (reference sequence). The CDR3 is made up of 16 amino acids. CDR3 loop: CASIPPLGEMNTEAFF. Here the CDR3 DNA reads TGTGCCAGCATCCCCCCGTTGGGGGAGATGAACACTGAAGCTTTCTTT.

This clonotype turned up a few times. This sequence joins TRBV12-3 or TRBV12-4 and TRBJ1-2, with 9 bases aligning to TRBD1. Losses at the gene ends were 1 base for V and 5 bases for J; bases not matched to a gene: 2. This CDR3 is 14 amino acids long. The CDR3 region is CASSLVGTGYGYTF. CDR3 DNA sequence: TGTGCCAGCAGTTTAGTCGGGACAGGGTATGGCTACACCTTC.

The rearrangement uses TRBV3-1 and TRBJ2-3, with a weak D call TRBD2 (6 bases). V lost 0 bases and J 7 bases, leaving 14 bases between the germline ends. This CDR3 has 15 amino acids. Germline CDR1 and CDR2: LGHDT and YNNKEL (reference sequence). Written as DNA, the CDR3 is TGTGCCAGCAGCCAAGATGGCACAGGCGGGAATACGCAGTATTTT. It translates to CASSQDGTGGNTQYF.

Details on this clonotype: Because it lacks the conserved phenylalanine or tryptophan at the end, this CDR3 is likely a read error. This sequence joins TRBV12-3 or TRBV12-4 and TRBJ1-1; D is uncertain. This CDR3 contains 13 residues. V lost 3 bases to trimming and J lost 10 bases, with 15 bases between them. CDR3 DNA: TGTGCCAGCAGTTTTAACTCAGCGGAGGGAGCTTTCTCT. It encodes CASSFNSAEGAFS.

This rearrangement joins TRBV20-1 to TRBJ1-1; 9 positions match TRBD1. The CDR3 runs to 15 residues. The V gene's germline CDR1 is DFQATT and CDR2 SNEGSKA (reference sequence). V shed 3 bases and J 0 bases; nucleotides not matched to a gene: 5. The CDR3 loop reads CSASGTGRVNTEAFF. In DNA, the CDR3 is TGCAGTGCTAGTGGGACAGGGAGGGTGAACACTGAAGCTTTCTTT.

This chain uses TRBV4-1 with TRBJ2-2; TRBD1 might be the D (6 bases). The V end was cut by 0 bases, the J end by 2 bases, with 13 bases between. The length of the CDR3 is 17 residues. Germline loops: CDR1 MGHRA, CDR2 YSYEKL. The CDR3 sequence: CASSQEIGQPNTGELFF. The CDR3 DNA sequence: TGCGCCAGCAGCCAAGAAATCGGACAGCCAAACACCGGGGAGCTGTTTTTT.

A few counts support this clonotype. This chain joins TRBV2 and TRBJ1-2, with D perhaps TRBD1 (5 bases). The V end was cut by 4 bases, the J end by 5 bases, with 11 bases between. The CDR3 consists of 13 residues. Germline CDR1 reads SNHLY; CDR2 reads FYNNEI. The CDR3 reads CASSVRGDYGYTF. The CDR3, as DNA: TGTGCCAGCAGTGTAAGGGGAGATTATGGCTACACCTTC.

This clonotype was picked up a small number of times. This chain uses TRBV12-3 or TRBV12-4 with TRBJ1-2; the match to TRBD1 covers 8 bases. The CDR3 is 13 residues long. The V segment lost 8 bases and the J segment 7 bases; nucleotides outside the gene matches: 9. Written as DNA, the CDR3 is TGTGCCAGCTGGTCAGGGGGCCACGTTGGCTACACCTTC. This sequence encodes CASWSGGHVGYTF.

The chain combines TRBV12-3 or TRBV12-4 with TRBJ2-7; maybe TRBD1 (6 bases). The CDR3 loop spans 12 amino acids. Trimming left V 6 bases short and J 4 bases short, with 10 bases between. DNA of the CDR3: TGTGCCAGCAGCCGGGACATTTACGAGCAGTACTTC. Translation gives CASSRDIYEQYF.

This clonotype appeared a few times. This chain links TRBV5-8 with TRBJ1-1; D perhaps matches TRBD1 (5 bases). The germline CDR1 and CDR2 sequences are SGHTS and YDEGEE. The germline V and J ends were trimmed by 0 bases and 4 bases, with 10 bases remaining between them. The CDR3 contains 14 residues. CDR3 residues: CASSLAGGATEAFF. In DNA, the CDR3 is TGTGCCAGCAGCTTGGCAGGAGGGGCCACTGAAGCTTTCTTT. The full variable domain, completed using reference TRBV5-8 and TRBJ1-1, is EAGVTQSPTHLIKTRGQQATLRCSPISGHTSVYWYQQALGLGLQFLLWYDEGEERNRGNFPPRFSGRQFPNYSSELNVNALELEDSALYLCASSLAGGATEAFFGQGTRLTVV.

There are a few counts of this clonotype. This chain joins TRBV27 and TRBJ2-3; TRBD2 agrees at 12 bases. CDR3 size: 17 residues. Per the germline V gene, CDR1 is MNHEY and CDR2 is SMNVEV (reference sequence). The ends lost 2 bases at V and 4 bases at J; junction bases unmatched: 7. In DNA, the CDR3 is TGTGCCAGCAGTTTAACGACTAGCGGGAGTTGGTCAGATACGCAGTATTTT. It translates to CASSLTTSGSWSDTQYF.

V is TRBV5-6 and J is TRBJ1-1, with TRBD1 identical over 7 bases. Germline lookup yields CDR1 SGHDT and CDR2 YYEEEE. V was pared by 3 bases and J by 3 bases, with 2 bases of the junction left unmatched. The CDR3 consists of 13 residues. In nucleotides, the CDR3 is TGTGCCAGCAGCTGGGACAGATACACTGAAGCTTTCTTT. Its protein product is CASSWDRYTEAFF.

For this clonotype: A junction end diverges from the germline sequence, so it may reflect a read error. The chain recombines TRBV12-3 or TRBV12-4 with TRBJ1-2, with 11 positions matching TRBD1. The CDR3 runs to 15 residues. Here the CDR3 DNA reads TGTGCCATCAGTCTCCGGGACAGGGGGTTCGATGGCTACACCTTC. It translates to CAISLRDRGFDGYTF.